This TCR beta chain was obtained from a study of T cell clonotyping in hematopoietic cell transplantation (dated by TCRdb to the early 2020s). At the level of the whole study: The study collected approximately 130 blood samples from about 40 consecutive transplant recipients and their related donors. Recruitment of patients was conducted between 2015 and January 2017, and follow-up was continued until late 2020 or death.

Concerning this clone: What this receptor recognizes is not known. Nothing much larger sits one base from this clone, and base qualities are not available.

In the paper's terms, the time point label means: 100 days after allo-HCT. Blood from recipients was drawn roughly 28 days before transplant, then again at days 30, 100 and 180 after transplant. Using Nuclei Lysis Solution, genomic DNA was extracted from unfractionated peripheral blood mononuclear cells that were either fresh or cryopreserved. The immunoSEQ assay, a bias-controlled multiplex PCR with V- and J-specific primers, was used to amplify TCR beta CDR3 regions from genomic DNA. In a second PCR step, a proprietary barcode and Illumina adapter sequences were attached to the CDR3 amplicons. CDR3 libraries were sequenced on an Illumina MiSeq instrument. Per the source publication's procedure: immunoSEQ Analyzer 3.0 was used for export and quality control, with R Bioconductor and Immunarch used for downstream analyses. Only productive rearrangements within the normalized downsampled data set were used in the calculation of repertoire metrics. Pathologically expanded clonotypes were defined as those larger than 5 templates in the normalized cohort. The Inverse Simpson Index was used to measure repertoire diversity. CMV-specificity analyses were carried out on the non-normalized data set to capture all clonotypes. TCRdb retrieved this table from immuneACCESS and kept in-frame rearrangements only. Not all clones are present; in checked studies, unresolved V genes account for under half, and no reason is known for the remainder. V and J calls and clone size follow that table, whereas D and trimming were derived from the DNA. Present in this sample are about 5,000 clones, over 85% of which were seen just once. The biggest ten clones account for roughly 26% of the sample.

What the work shows at the level of the full study, not this receptor alone: Just a small fraction of recipient repertoires overlapped with donor repertoires, and more than 95% appeared de novo at the given depth. The sample size was limited, and because cells were not sorted, the contributions of CD4 and CD8 repertoires could not be separated. Inverse Simpson Index values from donors and from recipients before transplant predicted broader TCR repertoire diversity after transplant. A decrease in recipient TCR diversity was observed after transplant, and a progressive increase in pathologically expanded clonotypes was seen from day 30 to day 180.

This clonotype was obtained from a male patient between 65 and 85 years old who had an allogeneic stem cell transplant from an unrelated donor, so T cells may come from the graft donor. Some clones in this sample may be carry-over from other donors' samples. The source material was peripheral blood mononuclear cells, sampled 100 days after allogeneic stem cell transplant.

For the CDR3, the sequence is CASSIVRGQSLEAFF. The DNA sequence is TGTGCCAGTAGTATAGTAAGAGGGCAGAGCCTTGAAGCTTTCTTT. The sequence links TRBV19 to TRBJ1-1; confidence is insufficient to name the D gene. The CDR1 and CDR2 encoded by the germline V gene (reference sequence) are LNHDA and SQIVND. Trimming at the junction amounts to 1 base on V and 7 bases on J, and the germline ends lie 16 bases apart. The CDR3 contains 15 residues, cysteine and phenylalanine counted. Kept here is only the CDR3 DNA, which spans 45 bases and is read in frame from base 1.